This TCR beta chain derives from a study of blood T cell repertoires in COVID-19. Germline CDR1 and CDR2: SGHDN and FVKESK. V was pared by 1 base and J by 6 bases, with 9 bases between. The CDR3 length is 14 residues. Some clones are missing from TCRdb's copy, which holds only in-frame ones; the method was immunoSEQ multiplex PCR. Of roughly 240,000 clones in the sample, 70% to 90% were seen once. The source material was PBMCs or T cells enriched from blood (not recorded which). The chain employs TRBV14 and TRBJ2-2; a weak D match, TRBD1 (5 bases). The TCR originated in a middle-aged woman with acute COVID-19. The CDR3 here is CASSQVTGPGELFF. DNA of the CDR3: TGTGCCAGCAGCCAAGTTACAGGCCCCGGGGAGCTGTTTTTT.